One and the same sample provided the 25 T cell receptor beta chains below, sequenced in a study of cytomegalovirus exposure and HLA in healthy donors. Researchers ran the PCR with 60 Vbeta and 13 Jbeta primers. TCRdb's copy holds only in-frame clones and misses some; the assay was immunoSEQ multiplex PCR. The repertoire table contains about 82,000 clones. The sequenced sample consisted of PBMCs. These receptors originate from a woman in her twenties or thirties in good health and CMV-seronegative.

V gene TRBV27 combines with J gene TRBJ2-1; TRBD2 aligns across 9 bases. The CDR3 runs 15 residues. Germline V CDR1 and CDR2: MNHEY, SMNVEV (reference sequence). Germline trimming cut 2 bases from V and 2 bases from J; bases unmatched to any gene: 1. The CDR3 sequence: CASSLERGAYNEQFF. DNA of the CDR3: TGTGCCAGCAGTTTAGAGCGGGGGGCCTACAATGAGCAGTTCTTC.

The J gene is TRBJ1-1, the V gene TRBV7-8; D is possibly TRBD1 (6 bases). Deletions cut 1 base from V and 7 bases from J, with 13 bases between. CDR3 size: 14 residues. Germline V lookup: CDR1 SGHVS, CDR2 FQNEAQ. The CDR3 sequence is CASSLEGGNGEAFF. DNA of the CDR3: TGTGCCAGCAGCTTAGAGGGGGGGAACGGTGAAGCTTTCTTT.

The chain carries TRBV16 and TRBJ1-1; the D is unclear. The germline V and J ends were trimmed by 0 bases and 10 bases, with 9 bases remaining between them. The CDR3 has 12 amino acids. CDR1 is KGHSY, CDR2 FQNENV, per germline. The CDR3: CASSQSSVTAFF. The DNA of the CDR3 is TGTGCCAGCAGCCAATCAAGCGTGACAGCTTTCTTT.

The CDR3 coding sequence is TGTGCCAGCTCACCTCCGGGACAACTTAACTATGGCTACACCTTC. Its translation: CASSPPGQLNYGYTF. V usage is TRBV18 and J usage is TRBJ1-2; possibly TRBD1 for D (6 bases). Deletions cut 3 bases from V and 1 base from J, with 12 bases between. There are 15 residues in the CDR3. Germline-derived CDR1 and CDR2 are KGHSH and LQKENI.

CDR3 protein: CASSPRDRGIYEQFF. CDR3 DNA sequence: TGTGCCAGCAGCCCCCGGGACAGGGGCATATATGAGCAGTTCTTC. The gene calls are TRBV9 and TRBJ2-1, with TRBD1 matching over 10 bases. V gave up 4 bases and J gave up 8 bases; unmatched junction bases: 9. From germline, CDR1 is SGDLS and CDR2 YYNGEE. This CDR3 spans 15 amino acids.

The V and J genes are TRBV6-5 and TRBJ1-2; 7 bases match TRBD1. This CDR3 is built from 13 residues. The V gene end was trimmed by 9 bases and the J gene end by 4 bases; junction bases not matched to a gene: 8. Germline CDR1 is MNHEY and CDR2 is SVGAGI. The CDR3 sequence is CASRAGTAYGYTF. The CDR3 nucleotides read TGTGCCAGTAGGGCCGGGACAGCCTATGGCTACACCTTC.

The rearrangement links TRBV10-2 to TRBJ1-5; D possibly corresponds to TRBD1 (5 bases). This CDR3 has 13 amino acids. V lost 6 bases and J 3 bases, leaving 9 bases between the germline ends. Germline CDR1 WSHSY, CDR2 SAAADI. CDR3 bases: TGCGCCAGCAGCGCGACAGTCAATCAGCCCCAGCATTTT. Its translation is CASSATVNQPQHF.

The rearrangement uses TRBV7-9 and TRBJ1-1; D is possibly TRBD1 (5 bases). With 3 bases removed from V and 0 bases from J, the gap between germline ends came to 17 bases. From germline, CDR1 is SEHNR and CDR2 FQNEAQ (reference sequence). The CDR3 has 17 amino acids. CDR3 amino acids: CASSFYRGNGMNTEAFF. CDR3 DNA: TGTGCCAGCAGCTTCTATCGGGGGAATGGAATGAACACTGAAGCTTTCTTT. The variable domain in full, with the rest retrieved from reference TRBV7-9 and TRBJ1-1, is DTGVSQNPRHKITKRGQNVTFRCDPISEHNRLYWYRQTLGQGPEFLTYFQNEAQLEKSRLLSDRFSAERPKGSFSTLEIQRTEQGDSAMYLCASSFYRGNGMNTEAFFGQGTRLTVV.

This chain connects TRBV6-5 to TRBJ2-7; TRBD2 matches 8 bases. Germline assignment: CDR1 MNHEY and CDR2 SVGAGI. The CDR3 covers 15 residues. V dropped 0 bases and J dropped 2; count of bases not matched to a gene: 3. This chain's CDR3 is CASSYSSGSAYEQYF. In DNA form, the CDR3 reads TGTGCCAGCAGTTACTCAAGCGGGAGTGCCTACGAGCAGTACTTC.

As concerns this clone: Other DNA sequences in this specimen translate into the identical CDR3. This sequence joins TRBV29-1 and TRBJ2-3, with a tentative D call TRBD1 (6 bases). Trimming shortened V by 7 bases and J by 1 base, and 9 bases separated the two germline ends. In germline, CDR1 is SQVTM, CDR2 ANQGSEA. The length of the CDR3 is 12 residues. The CDR3 DNA reads TGCAGCGGAGCAGGGGGCACAGATACGCAGTATTTT. Its translation: CSGAGGTDTQYF.

V usage is TRBV5-1 and J usage is TRBJ2-1, with 8 bases lining up with TRBD2. Germline V lookup: CDR1 SGHRS, CDR2 YFSETQ. The CDR3 runs to 15 residues. V trimming: 0 bases; J trimming: 7 bases; junction bases outside the gene matches: 6. CDR3 sequence: CASSLERGGPNEQFF. The CDR3 DNA is TGCGCCAGCAGCTTGGAGCGCGGGGGGCCGAATGAGCAGTTCTTC. Together with reference TRBV5-1 and TRBJ2-1, the CDR3 gives the full variable domain: KAGVTQTPRYLIKTRGQQVTLSCSPISGHRSVSWYQQTPGQGLQFLFEYFSETQRNKGNFPGRFSGRQFSNSRSEMNVSTLELGDSALYLCASSLERGGPNEQFFGPGTRLTVL.

This CDR3 reads CASSQAGGRDEQFF. In DNA form, the CDR3 reads TGTGCCAGCAGCCAAGCGGGAGGGCGGGATGAGCAGTTCTTC. The chain recombines TRBV4-2 with TRBJ2-1; 8 bases are a match to TRBD2. From germline, CDR1 is LGHNA and CDR2 YNFKEQ. This CDR3 has 14 amino acids. V shed 1 base and J 8 bases; nucleotides not matched to a gene: 4.

J is TRBJ2-3 and V is TRBV9; 9 bases fit TRBD2. The CDR3 consists of 16 residues. Germline CDR1 reads SGDLS; CDR2 reads YYNGEE. The V segment lost 0 bases and the J segment 3 bases; nucleotides outside the gene matches: 5. The CDR3 protein is CASSVGGGAGTDTQYF. DNA of the CDR3: TGTGCCAGCAGCGTAGGCGGGGGGGCCGGAACAGATACGCAGTATTTT.

The CDR3, as DNA: TGTGCCAGCAGTAACCTCGGACGGACAGGGGGCTCCAACTATGGCTACACCTTC. This translates into CASSNLGRTGGSNYGYTF. The V and J genes are TRBV2 and TRBJ1-2; 11 positions match TRBD1. Germline lookup yields CDR1 SNHLY and CDR2 FYNNEI. Trimming cost V 5 bases and J 2 bases; bases outside gene matches: 13. CDR3 length equals 18 residues. The variable domain in full, completed from reference TRBV2 and TRBJ1-2, reads EPEVTQTPSHQVTQMGQEVILRCVPISNHLYFYWYRQILGQKVEFLVSFYNNEISEKSEIFDDQFSVERPDGSNFTLKIRSTKLEDSAMYFCASSNLGRTGGSNYGYTFGSGTRLTVV.

The chain uses TRBV14 and TRBJ1-6, with a possible D match to TRBD1 (6 bases). CDR1 is SGHDN, CDR2 FVKESK, per germline. The V end was cut by 5 bases, the J end by 5 bases, with 7 bases between. The CDR3 covers 13 residues. In DNA form, the CDR3 reads TGTGCCAGCAGCACAGGGAATAATTCACCCCTCCACTTT. Its translation is CASSTGNNSPLHF. The full variable domain, with the rest looked up from reference TRBV14 and TRBJ1-6, is EAGVTQFPSHSVIEKGQTVTLRCDPISGHDNLYWYRRVMGKEIKFLLHFVKESKQDESGMPNNRFLAERTGGTYSTLKVQPAELEDSGVYFCASSTGNNSPLHFGNGTRLTVT.

The chain links TRBV2 to TRBJ1-1; 10 bases are shared with TRBD1. This CDR3 has 15 residues. The germline V gene has CDR1 SNHLY and CDR2 FYNNEI. The V and J ends lost 6 bases and 1 base, in that order; junction bases with no gene match: 5. The CDR3 DNA reads TGTGCCAGCAGAGGGACAGGGGCCGGGAACACTGAAGCTTTCTTT. As protein: CASRGTGAGNTEAFF.

Details on this clone: An end of the junction does not agree with germline; a read error may underlie this. The chain combines TRBV19 with TRBJ1-3, with D possibly TRBD1 on 6 matching bases. The CDR3 covers 17 residues. The germline CDR1 and CDR2 sequences are LNHDA and SQIVND (reference sequence). CDR3 sequence reads: CASTAQFRDTSGNTIYF. In DNA, the CDR3 is TGTGCGAGTACGGCCCAATTCCGGGACACCTCTGGAAACACCATATATTTT.

This CDR3 reads CASSITSGRGPGPYEQYF. CDR3 sequence (DNA): TGTGCCAGCAGCATAACTAGCGGGAGAGGACCCGGCCCTTACGAGCAGTACTTC. The chain is built from TRBV5-6 and TRBJ2-5; 11 bases agree with TRBD2. The better agreement between TRBJ2-7 and the DNA end casts doubt on the J call. CDR1 is SGHDT and CDR2 is YYEEEE in the germline V gene. This CDR3 region has 18 residues.

The gene calls are TRBV28 and TRBJ1-1; D not resolved. CDR3 size: 12 residues. CDR1 and CDR2 (germline): MDHEN, SYDVKM. V dropped 8 bases and J dropped 10 bases, with 17 bases sitting between them. The CDR3 DNA is TGTGCCAGCTCCCAAGTGAGCTACGGAGCTTTCTTT. Translation: CASSQVSYGAFF.

The rearrangement uses TRBV19 and TRBJ2-2; tentatively, D is TRBD2 (6 bases). Deletions cut 5 bases from V and 2 bases from J, with 15 bases between. The CDR3 is 16 amino acids. Germline V gene lookup returns CDR1 LNHDA and CDR2 SQIVND (reference sequence). The CDR3 spells CASSDRETFNTGELFF. DNA of the CDR3: TGTGCCAGTAGTGACCGGGAGACATTCAACACCGGGGAGCTGTTTTTT.

This chain uses TRBV4-1 with TRBJ2-1; 13 bases are a match to TRBD2. CDR3 length equals 18 residues. Germline-derived CDR1 and CDR2 are MGHRA and YSYEKL. With 1 base clipped from V and 1 base from J, the junction kept 4 bases outside the gene matches. CDR3 DNA sequence: TGCGCCAGCAGCCAAGGGACTAGCGGGAGTATGTCCTACAATGAGCAGTTCTTC. This gives the protein CASSQGTSGSMSYNEQFF.

The chain is built from TRBV28 and TRBJ1-2; 8 bases are a match to TRBD1. V lost 6 bases, J lost 4 bases, and 7 bases stayed unmatched. The V gene's germline CDR1 is MDHEN and CDR2 SYDVKM. CDR3 length: 14 residues. CDR3 loop: CASRADRVGYGYTF. In nucleotides, the CDR3 is TGTGCCAGCAGAGCGGACAGGGTGGGCTATGGCTACACCTTC.

This chain connects TRBV5-5 to TRBJ2-3, with D perhaps TRBD2 (7 bases). Trimming took 4 bases from V and 2 from J, leaving 14 bases between them. CDR1 and CDR2 from the germline V gene are SGHKS and YYEKEE (reference sequence). The CDR3 has 15 amino acids. CDR3 sequence reads: CASSPRGAPTDTQYF. The DNA for the CDR3 is TGTGCCAGCAGCCCCCGGGGGGCCCCCACAGATACGCAGTATTTT.

The rearrangement joins TRBV6-1 to TRBJ1-4; 10 bases align to TRBD1. This CDR3 region has 15 residues. The trim removed 6 bases at V and 7 bases at J, leaving 8 bases unmatched. Per germline, CDR1 MNHNS and CDR2 SASEGT. This chain's CDR3 is CASRYPGQGSEKLFF. As DNA, the CDR3 is TGTGCCAGCAGGTATCCGGGACAGGGGTCTGAAAAACTGTTTTTT.

The chain is built from TRBV6-1 and TRBJ1-5; perhaps TRBD1 as D (6 bases). Between the trimmed V and J ends, which lost 2 bases and 1 base, there was a span of 12 bases. This CDR3 has 16 amino acids. Germline lookup yields CDR1 MNHNS and CDR2 SASEGT. In DNA form, the CDR3 reads TGTGCCAGCAGTGAAAGGACAGTGTGGAGCAATCAGCCCCAGCATTTT. Encoded protein: CASSERTVWSNQPQHF.